This entry lists 19 T cell receptor beta chains sequenced from one sample in a study of cytomegalovirus exposure and HLA in healthy donors. This PCR relied on a set of 60 Vbeta primers and 13 Jbeta primers. Data came from immunoSEQ multiplex PCR; TCRdb stores just in-frame clones and leaves some out. The sample lists around 190,000 clones, about 82% seen once, with approximately 2.4% in the top ten. Sequenced material: PBMCs. These TCRs come from a woman between 45 and 60 years old in good health and CMV-seronegative.

The chain carries TRBV6-5 and TRBJ2-7, with D perhaps TRBD2 (5 bases). The CDR3 loop spans 11 amino acids. Germline lookup yields CDR1 MNHEY and CDR2 SVGAGI. V was cut by 6 bases and J by 6 bases, with 9 bases left in between. The DNA of the CDR3 is TGTGCCAGCAGCGGACGGGGCGAGCAGTACTTC. Its protein is CASSGRGEQYF.

Concerning this clone itself: The identical CDR3 is also encoded by other nucleotide sequences in the sample. The J gene is TRBJ1-2, the V gene TRBV6-1, with 7 bases fitting TRBD1. Losses at the gene ends were 2 bases for V and 7 bases for J; bases not matched to a gene: 4. The germline gives CDR1 MNHNS, CDR2 SASEGT. This CDR3 spans 13 amino acids. The CDR3 sequence is CASSERDRAGYTF. For the CDR3, the DNA is TGTGCCAGCAGTGAAAGAGACAGGGCTGGCTACACCTTC.

Written as DNA, the CDR3 is TGTGCCAGCAGCTTAGAGGGACAGGGGACCTGGGAGACCCAGTACTTC. Translation gives CASSLEGQGTWETQYF. The chain employs TRBV7-3 and TRBJ2-5; 10 positions match TRBD1. Germline-derived CDR1 and CDR2 are SGHTA and FQGTGA. V shed 2 bases, J shed 5 bases, and the junction held 8 bases outside the gene matches. The CDR3 runs 16 residues.

This sequence joins TRBV18 and TRBJ1-1; D perhaps matches TRBD1 (6 bases). Between the trimmed V and J ends, which lost 3 bases and 4 bases, there was a span of 12 bases. Germline CDR1 is KGHSH and CDR2 is LQKENI. This CDR3 spans 14 amino acids. In DNA form, the CDR3 reads TGTGCCAGCTCACCGGGGGGGCCGGGCACTGAAGCTTTCTTT. This sequence encodes CASSPGGPGTEAFF.

This clone was seen only once. This sequence joins TRBV18 and TRBJ2-1; TRBD1 might be the D (6 bases). The CDR3 is 16 residues long. Trimming removed 3 bases at V and 4 bases at J, with 16 bases between. The germline V gene has CDR1 KGHSH and CDR2 LQKENI. DNA for the CDR3: TGTGCCAGCTCACCGCGAACGAACAGGGAATACAATGAGCAGTTCTTC. It encodes CASSPRTNREYNEQFF.

The V gene is TRBV27, the J gene TRBJ2-1; perhaps TRBD2 as D (6 bases). The CDR3 consists of 17 residues. Germline V gives CDR1 MNHEY, CDR2 SMNVEV (reference sequence). With 8 bases removed from V and 0 bases from J, the gap between germline ends came to 20 bases. The CDR3 nucleotides are TGTGCCAGCCTCCCCCTTGGGGGAGGAACCTCCTACAATGAGCAGTTCTTC. Translation: CASLPLGGGTSYNEQFF.

V and J are TRBV7-2 and TRBJ1-1, with TRBD1 matching over 11 bases. With 3 bases clipped from V and 6 bases from J, the junction kept 3 bases outside the gene matches. Germline assignment: CDR1 SGHTA and CDR2 FQGNSA. CDR3 length: 14 residues. CDR3 nucleotides: TGTGCCAGCAGCTTTCGGGGACAGGGGGCTGAAGCTTTCTTT. Amino acids: CASSFRGQGAEAFF.

The CDR3 loop is CASRGLARSGAQYF. For the CDR3, the DNA is TGTGCCAGCAGAGGACTAGCCCGATCGGGGGCCCAGTACTTC. This chain links TRBV6-6 with TRBJ2-5; TRBD2 matches at 8 bases. Germline V lookup: CDR1 MNHNY, CDR2 SVGAGI (reference sequence). This CDR3 is built from 14 residues. Trimming took 6 bases from V and 9 from J; bases not matched to a gene: 12.

The V and J genes are TRBV7-6 and TRBJ2-7; 10 bases align to TRBD2. Germline V gene lookup returns CDR1 SGHVS and CDR2 FNYEAQ. CDR3 length: 16 residues. The V gene end was trimmed by 1 base and the J gene end by 4 bases; junction bases not matched to a gene: 7. The CDR3 DNA is TGTGCCAGCAGCTTAGGGGCTAGCGGGAGTACATACGAGCAGTACTTC. Residues: CASSLGASGSTYEQYF.

The chain has TRBV29-1 and TRBJ2-1, with TRBD2 as a possible D gene (6 bases). CDR1 and CDR2 from the germline V gene are SQVTM and ANQGSEA. CDR3 length equals 13 residues. The CDR3 here is CNVGAGPTEEQFF. For the CDR3, the DNA is TGCAACGTCGGAGCGGGCCCCACCGAGGAGCAGTTCTTC.

Here the CDR3 reads CAIEGQNTEAFF. CDR3 nucleotide sequence: TGTGCCATCGAGGGACAGAACACTGAAGCTTTCTTT. The chain uses TRBV10-3 and TRBJ1-1, with a possible D match to TRBD1 (6 bases). The CDR3 totals 12 residues. Trimming took off 8 bases at V and 1 base at J, with 8 bases between the two ends. CDR1 and CDR2 (germline): ENHRY, SYGVKD.

The rearrangement uses TRBV9 and TRBJ2-2, with 11 bases aligning to TRBD2. Germline loops: CDR1 SGDLS, CDR2 YYNGEE. Losses at the gene ends were 4 bases for V and 2 bases for J; bases not matched to a gene: 22. This CDR3 spans 22 amino acids. This chain's CDR3 is CASSSWLSALAGGEVNTGELFF. CDR3 nucleotides: TGTGCCAGCAGCTCGTGGTTGTCCGCGCTAGCGGGAGGCGAGGTTAACACCGGGGAGCTGTTTTTT.

CDR3 nucleotide sequence: TGTGCCAGCAGCACTTGGACAGGGAAAGAATCAAACATTCAGTACTTC. Protein: CASSTWTGKESNIQYF. The chain carries TRBV5-6 and TRBJ2-4; 8 nucleotides line up with TRBD1. The CDR3 loop spans 16 amino acids. Looked up from germline, CDR1 is SGHDT and CDR2 is YYEEEE. After removal of 4 bases from V and 6 bases from J, the junction contained 12 bases not matched to a gene. Variable domain in full (rest from reference TRBV5-6 and TRBJ2-4): DAGVTQSPTHLIKTRGQQVTLRCSPKSGHDTVSWYQQALGQGPQFIFQYYEEEERQRGNFPDRFSGHQFPNYSSELNVNALLLGDSALYLCASSTWTGKESNIQYFGAGTRLSVL.

The chain has TRBV9 and TRBJ2-1; D not resolved. The CDR3 runs to 12 residues. V was clipped by 4 bases and J by 5 bases, with 7 bases between them. Germline V gives CDR1 SGDLS, CDR2 YYNGEE. CDR3 residues: CASSPSDNEQFF. In nucleotides, the CDR3 is TGTGCCAGCAGCCCCTCAGACAATGAGCAGTTCTTC.

Here the CDR3 reads CASSQGTGNTGELFF. The CDR3 DNA reads TGTGCCAGCAGCCAAGGGACAGGGAATACCGGGGAGCTGTTTTTT. The chain carries TRBV14 and TRBJ2-2, with 8 bases aligning to TRBD1. With V trimmed by 1 base and J by 5 bases, 3 bases remained unmatched. The length of the CDR3 is 15 residues. The germline V gene has CDR1 SGHDN and CDR2 FVKESK.

The chain couples TRBV27 to TRBJ2-5; 12 bases line up with TRBD2. This CDR3 has 13 residues. Losses at the gene ends were 8 bases for V and 5 bases for J; bases not matched to a gene: 3. The germline V gene encodes CDR1 MNHEY and CDR2 SMNVEV (reference sequence). CDR3 amino acids: CASSSGRAETQYF. For the CDR3, the DNA is TGTGCCAGCTCTAGCGGGAGGGCGGAGACCCAGTACTTC.

The gene calls are TRBV29-1 and TRBJ1-3; tentatively, D is TRBD1 (5 bases). Germline lookup yields CDR1 SQVTM and CDR2 ANQGSEA. The CDR3 is 14 amino acids. V was pared by 7 bases and J by 5 bases, with 18 bases between. CDR3 in amino acids: CSASGGIYRNTIYF. The CDR3 DNA reads TGCAGCGCCTCCGGGGGGATTTACAGAAACACCATATATTTT.

The chain joins TRBV28 to TRBJ2-5; D call uncertain. V gave up 6 bases and J gave up 1 base, with 15 bases separating them. The germline CDR1 and CDR2 sequences are MDHEN and SYDVKM. This CDR3 is built from 15 residues. The CDR3 region is CASSYAAASQETQYF. The DNA of the CDR3 is TGTGCCAGCAGCTATGCGGCGGCAAGCCAAGAGACCCAGTACTTC.

V is TRBV4-3 and J is TRBJ2-3; 10 bases agree with TRBD2. V gave up 4 bases and J gave up 0 bases; unmatched junction bases: 10. The length of the CDR3 is 18 residues. CDR1 is LGHNA and CDR2 is YSLEER in the germline V gene. The CDR3 sequence: CASSRMGLASSSTDTQYF. The CDR3 DNA is TGCGCCAGCAGCCGGATGGGACTAGCGAGTTCTAGCACAGATACGCAGTATTTT.